These 5 T cell receptor beta chains were sequenced from one sample in a study of blood T cell repertoires in COVID-19. Clones were sequenced by immunoSEQ multiplex PCR, and TCRdb holds only the in-frame ones, with some missing. Counted here are around 95,000 clones, roughly 87% occurring once; the ten biggest clones make up approximately 7%. Sequencing was carried out using peripheral blood. These TCRs come from a man younger than 40 in a cohort sampled during active COVID-19.

The J gene is TRBJ2-3, the V gene TRBV6-5; D uncertain. CDR1 MNHEY and CDR2 SVGAGI come from the germline V gene. This CDR3 is 16 amino acids long. Trimming removed 0 bases at V and 2 bases at J, with 12 bases between. The CDR3 is CASSYSWQVDTDTQYF. The CDR3 region has the DNA TGTGCCAGCAGTTACTCGTGGCAGGTTGACACAGATACGCAGTATTTT.

J is TRBJ2-5 and V is TRBV24-1; perhaps TRBD1 as D (6 bases). Trimming took 3 bases from V and 1 from J, leaving 11 bases between them. Germline CDR1 KGHDR, CDR2 SFDVKD. CDR3 length equals 15 residues. The CDR3 reads CATSDAPGVQETQYF. In DNA, the CDR3 is TGTGCCACCAGTGATGCCCCAGGGGTCCAAGAGACCCAGTACTTC.

The rearrangement links TRBV5-4 to TRBJ2-5, with 7 bases that match TRBD2. This CDR3 comprises 16 residues. V was pared by 4 bases and J by 2 bases, with 11 bases of the junction left unmatched. Germline V gene lookup returns CDR1 SGHNT and CDR2 YYREEE (reference sequence). The CDR3 here is CASSPNPSGGQETQYF. DNA of the CDR3: TGTGCCAGCAGCCCGAACCCCTCGGGGGGACAAGAGACCCAGTACTTC.

The rearrangement uses TRBV18 and TRBJ2-7; D is perhaps TRBD2 (5 bases). The CDR3 sequence is 14 residues long. With 3 bases removed from V and 4 bases from J, the gap between germline ends came to 13 bases. Per germline, CDR1 KGHSH and CDR2 LQKENI. The CDR3 sequence: CASSPALGSYEQYF. CDR3 bases: TGTGCCAGCTCACCGGCCCTGGGGAGTTACGAGCAGTACTTC.

The rearrangement links TRBV6-5 to TRBJ2-3, with 10 bases identical to TRBD1. V gave up 6 bases and J gave up 4 bases; unmatched junction bases: 4. CDR1 is MNHEY, CDR2 SVGAGI, per germline. The CDR3 has 14 amino acids. CDR3 region: CASRDRGRSDTQYF. For the CDR3, the DNA is TGTGCCAGCAGAGACAGGGGGCGATCAGATACGCAGTATTTT.